What follows is one T cell receptor (beta chain) and its context. The antigen is not known. PCR amplification relied on 60 Vbeta primers (plus 13 Jbeta primers). TCRdb keeps only in-frame clones here, not all; method: immunoSEQ multiplex PCR. The sample carries 90,000 or so clones, approximately 80% recorded once. The data derive from a study of cytomegalovirus exposure and HLA in healthy donors. Findings and limits, study-wide: Segments of the TCR beta V type were, in most cases, productive about 87% or about 30% of the time in an earlier analysis. Evidence from a later analysis indicated that most CMV-associated TCR beta chains looked HLA-restricted.

The CDR3 sequence is 13 residues long. V gave up 0 bases and J gave up 5 bases, with 10 bases separating them. CDR1 is GTSNPN and CDR2 is SVGIG in the germline V gene (reference sequence). The rearrangement joins TRBV30 to TRBJ1-2, with D perhaps matching TRBD1 (6 bases). The sample was PBMCs. The sequence was collected from a woman in her fifties or sixties in good health and CMV-seropositive. The CDR3 nucleotides read TGTGCCTGGAGTGTAAACAGGGATTATGGCTACACCTTC. It yields the protein CAWSVNRDYGYTF.